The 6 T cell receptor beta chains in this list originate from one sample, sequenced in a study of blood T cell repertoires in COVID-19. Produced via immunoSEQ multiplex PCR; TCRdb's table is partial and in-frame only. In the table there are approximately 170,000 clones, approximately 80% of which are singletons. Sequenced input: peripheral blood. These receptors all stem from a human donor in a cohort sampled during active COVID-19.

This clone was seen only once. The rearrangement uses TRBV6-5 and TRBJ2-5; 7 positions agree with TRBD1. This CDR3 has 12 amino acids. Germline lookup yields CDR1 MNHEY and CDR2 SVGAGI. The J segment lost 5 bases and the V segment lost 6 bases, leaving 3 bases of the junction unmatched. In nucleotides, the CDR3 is TGTGCCAGCAGGACAGGGCGGGAGACCCAGTACTTC. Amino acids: CASRTGRETQYF.

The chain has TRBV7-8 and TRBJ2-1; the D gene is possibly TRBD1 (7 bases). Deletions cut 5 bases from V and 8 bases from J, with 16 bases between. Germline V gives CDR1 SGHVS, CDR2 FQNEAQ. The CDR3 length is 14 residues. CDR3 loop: CASSLSGGIYEQFF. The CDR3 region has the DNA TGTGCCAGCAGCCTTTCAGGGGGGATCTATGAGCAGTTCTTC.

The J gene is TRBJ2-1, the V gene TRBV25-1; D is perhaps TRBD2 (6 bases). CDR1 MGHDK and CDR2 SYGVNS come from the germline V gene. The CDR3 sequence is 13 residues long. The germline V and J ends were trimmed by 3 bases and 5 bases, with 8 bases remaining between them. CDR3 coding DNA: TGTGCCAGCAGTGAGGGACTGCACAATGAGCAGTTCTTC. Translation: CASSEGLHNEQFF.

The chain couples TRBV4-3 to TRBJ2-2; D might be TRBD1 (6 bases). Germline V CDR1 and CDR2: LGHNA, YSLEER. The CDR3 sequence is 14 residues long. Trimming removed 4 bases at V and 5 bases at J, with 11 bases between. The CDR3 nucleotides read TGCGCCAGCAGCCTGGACAGCAAAACCGGGGAGCTGTTTTTT. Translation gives CASSLDSKTGELFF.

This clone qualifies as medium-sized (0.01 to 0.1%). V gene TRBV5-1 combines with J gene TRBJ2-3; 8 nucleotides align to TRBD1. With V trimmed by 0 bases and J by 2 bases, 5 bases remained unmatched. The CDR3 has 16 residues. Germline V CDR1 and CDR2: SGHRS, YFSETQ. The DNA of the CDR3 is TGCGCCAGCAGCTTGGGATCCAGGGGGCCCACAGATACGCAGTATTTT. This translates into CASSLGSRGPTDTQYF.

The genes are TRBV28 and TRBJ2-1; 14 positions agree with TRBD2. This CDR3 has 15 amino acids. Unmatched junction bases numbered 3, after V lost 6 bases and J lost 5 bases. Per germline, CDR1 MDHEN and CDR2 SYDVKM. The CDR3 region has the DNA TGTGCCAGCAGCCTGGGACTAGCGGGGGACAATGAGCAGTTCTTC. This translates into CASSLGLAGDNEQFF.